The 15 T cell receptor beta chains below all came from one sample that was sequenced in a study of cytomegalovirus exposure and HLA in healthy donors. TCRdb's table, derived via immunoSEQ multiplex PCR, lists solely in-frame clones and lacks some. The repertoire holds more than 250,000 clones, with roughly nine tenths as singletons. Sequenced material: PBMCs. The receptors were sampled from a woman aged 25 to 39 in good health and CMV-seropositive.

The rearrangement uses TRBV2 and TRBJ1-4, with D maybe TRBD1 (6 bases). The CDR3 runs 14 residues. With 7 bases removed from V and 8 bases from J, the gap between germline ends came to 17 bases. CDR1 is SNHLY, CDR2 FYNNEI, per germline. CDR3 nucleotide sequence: TGTGCCAGCATGTATTCGGGGGGCCGAGAAAAACTGTTTTTT. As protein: CASMYSGGREKLFF.

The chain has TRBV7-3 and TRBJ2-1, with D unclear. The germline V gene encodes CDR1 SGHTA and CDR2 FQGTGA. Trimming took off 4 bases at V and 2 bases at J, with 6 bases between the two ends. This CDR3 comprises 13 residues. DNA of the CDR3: TGTGCCAGCAGCTCGGCCGCCTACAATGAGCAGTTCTTC. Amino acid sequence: CASSSAAYNEQFF.

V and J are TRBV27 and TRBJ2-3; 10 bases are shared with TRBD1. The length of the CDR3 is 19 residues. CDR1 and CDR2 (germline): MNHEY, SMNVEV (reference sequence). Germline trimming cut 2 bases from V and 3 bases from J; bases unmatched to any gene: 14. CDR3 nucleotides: TGTGCCAGCAGTTTACGAGCCGGGACAGGGGAATTGAGTACAGATACGCAGTATTTT. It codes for CASSLRAGTGELSTDTQYF.

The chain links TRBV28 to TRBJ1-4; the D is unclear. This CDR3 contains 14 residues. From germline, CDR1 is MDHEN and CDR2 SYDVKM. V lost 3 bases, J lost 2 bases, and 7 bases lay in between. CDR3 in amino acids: CASSLVETNEKLFF. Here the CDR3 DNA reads TGTGCCAGCAGTTTGGTGGAGACTAATGAAAAACTGTTTTTT.

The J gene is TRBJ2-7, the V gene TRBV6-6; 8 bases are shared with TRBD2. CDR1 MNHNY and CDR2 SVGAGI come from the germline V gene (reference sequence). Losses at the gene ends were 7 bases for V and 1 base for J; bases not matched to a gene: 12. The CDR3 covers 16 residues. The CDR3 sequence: CASTGGASGLSYEQYF. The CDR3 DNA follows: TGTGCCAGCACCGGGGGGGCTAGCGGGCTTTCCTACGAGCAGTACTTC.

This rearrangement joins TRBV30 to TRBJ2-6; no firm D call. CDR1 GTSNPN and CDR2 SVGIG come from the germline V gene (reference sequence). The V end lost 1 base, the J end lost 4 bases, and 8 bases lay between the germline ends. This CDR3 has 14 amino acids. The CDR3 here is CAWSAFSGANVLTF. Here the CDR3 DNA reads TGTGCCTGGAGTGCGTTCTCCGGGGCCAACGTCCTGACTTTC.

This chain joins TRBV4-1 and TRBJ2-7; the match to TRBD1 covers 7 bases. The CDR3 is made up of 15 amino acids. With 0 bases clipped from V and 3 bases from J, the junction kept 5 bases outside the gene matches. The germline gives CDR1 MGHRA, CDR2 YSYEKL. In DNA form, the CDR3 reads TGCGCCAGCAGCCAAGATATGGGACAGTTCTACGAGCAGTACTTC. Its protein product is CASSQDMGQFYEQYF.

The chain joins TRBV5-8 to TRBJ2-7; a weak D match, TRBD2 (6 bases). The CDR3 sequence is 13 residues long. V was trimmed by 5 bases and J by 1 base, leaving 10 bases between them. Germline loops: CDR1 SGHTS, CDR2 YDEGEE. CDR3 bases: TGTGCCAGCAGTACCCGGGGGTCCTACGAGCAGTACTTC. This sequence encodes CASSTRGSYEQYF.

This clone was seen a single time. For the CDR3, the DNA is TGTGCCAGCACACACCGGGGGCAGGGGAACACCGGGGAGCTGTTTTTT. It translates to CASTHRGQGNTGELFF. The chain recombines TRBV9 with TRBJ2-2; D tentatively fits TRBD1 or TRBD2 (6 bases each). V was shortened by 6 bases and J by 1 base, with 16 bases between the two germline ends. The CDR3 is 16 residues long. Germline CDR1 reads SGDLS; CDR2 reads YYNGEE. The full variable domain, in which reference TRBV9 and TRBJ2-2 provide the parts outside the CDR3, is DSGVTQTPKHLITATGQRVTLRCSPRSGDLSVYWYQQSLDQGLQFLIQYYNGEERAKGNILERFSAQQFPDLHSELNLSSLELGDSALYFCASTHRGQGNTGELFFGEGSRLTVL.

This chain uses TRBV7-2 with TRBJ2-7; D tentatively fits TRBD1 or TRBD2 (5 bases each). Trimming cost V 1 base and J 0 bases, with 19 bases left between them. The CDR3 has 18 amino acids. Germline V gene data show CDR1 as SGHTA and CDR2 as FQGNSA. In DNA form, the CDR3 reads TGTGCCAGCAGCTTAGGGGGGTCGGATGAAGTCTTCTCCTACGAGCAGTACTTC. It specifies CASSLGGSDEVFSYEQYF.

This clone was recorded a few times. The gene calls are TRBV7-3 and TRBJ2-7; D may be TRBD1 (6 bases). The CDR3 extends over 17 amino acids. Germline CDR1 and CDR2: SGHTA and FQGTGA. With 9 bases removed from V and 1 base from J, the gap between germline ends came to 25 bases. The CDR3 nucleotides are TGTGCCAGGTGGGGTAACAGGGTCCCCGAAGATTCCTACGAGCAGTACTTC. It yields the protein CARWGNRVPEDSYEQYF.

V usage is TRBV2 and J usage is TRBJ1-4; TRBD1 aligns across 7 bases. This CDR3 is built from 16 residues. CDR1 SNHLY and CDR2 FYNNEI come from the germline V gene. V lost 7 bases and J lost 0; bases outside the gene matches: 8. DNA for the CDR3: TGTGCCAGCATGGTACATGGACAGGCAACTAATGAAAAACTGTTTTTT. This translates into CASMVHGQATNEKLFF.

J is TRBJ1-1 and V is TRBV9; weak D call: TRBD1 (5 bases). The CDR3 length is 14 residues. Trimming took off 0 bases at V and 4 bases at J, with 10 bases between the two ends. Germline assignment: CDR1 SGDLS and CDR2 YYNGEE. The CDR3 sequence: CASSVASRGTEAFF. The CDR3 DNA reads TGTGCCAGCAGCGTAGCTTCGAGGGGCACTGAAGCTTTCTTT.

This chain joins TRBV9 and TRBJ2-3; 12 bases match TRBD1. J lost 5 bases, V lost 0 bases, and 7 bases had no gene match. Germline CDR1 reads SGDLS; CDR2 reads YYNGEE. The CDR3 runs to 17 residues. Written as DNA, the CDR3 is TGTGCCAGCAGCGTAGAAGGGACAGGGGGCTGGATAGATACGCAGTATTTT. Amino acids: CASSVEGTGGWIDTQYF.

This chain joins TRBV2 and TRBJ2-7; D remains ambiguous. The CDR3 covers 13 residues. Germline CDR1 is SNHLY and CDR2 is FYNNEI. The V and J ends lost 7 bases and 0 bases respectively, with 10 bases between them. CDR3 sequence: CASTFHSSYEQYF. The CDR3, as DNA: TGTGCCAGCACTTTCCACTCCTCCTACGAGCAGTACTTC.